This T cell receptor (beta chain) was recorded in a study of blood T cells in healthy people across ages. The germline V and J ends were trimmed by 5 bases and 6 bases, with 23 bases remaining between them. This CDR3 spans 15 amino acids. The germline V gene encodes CDR1 DFQATT and CDR2 SNEGSKA (reference sequence). A second PCR of roughly 7 to 11 cycles used a sample-barcoded 5' primer and a J-beta primer mix. MiXCR, run by TCRdb on the 5' RACE reads, gives a single entry per CDR3 protein. The sample has over 1,500,000 distinct CDR3 sequences; just under 50% are singletons. The origin of this receptor is a woman in her thirties or forties in good health. The sequenced material came from blood. The chain employs TRBV20-1 and TRBJ2-7, with D perhaps TRBD1 (5 bases). CDR3 protein: CSAETALKGSSEQYF. In DNA form, the CDR3 reads TGCAGTGCTGAAACGGCGTTAAAGGGGTCATCCGAGCAGTACTTC.